This is a list of T cell receptor beta chains from one sample in a study of shared clonotypes between healthy human individuals. Sequencing used immunoSEQ multiplex PCR; TCRdb keeps in-frame clones, though not all of them. The sample has 2 million to 2.5 million clones; around 95% are singletons. The sequenced sample was naive CD4+ T cells sorted from blood. These receptors all stem from a young man in good health. CDR3s include the opening cysteine and the closing phenylalanine or tryptophan. Each record gives: clone size, D gene, V gene, J gene, CDR3 protein, CDR3 DNA. D genes are given only for firm matches. Size values are once, few and many counts, or a class for expanded clones, and some rows have none.

NA,TRBD2,TRBV5-1,TRBJ2-1,CASSLALAGAEQFF,TGCGCCAGCAGCTTGGCGCTAGCGGGAGCTGAGCAGTTCTTC
NA,TRBD2,TRBV19,TRBJ2-7,CASSIEAGRGYEQYF,TGTGCCAGTAGTATAGAGGCAGGGAGGGGCTACGAGCAGTACTTC
NA,NA,TRBV27,TRBJ2-7,CASSPPGRLYEQYF,TGTGCCAGCAGTCCCCCGGGTCGCCTTTACGAGCAGTACTTC
NA,TRBD1,TRBV7-3,TRBJ1-6,CASSTRDSYNSPLHF,TGTGCCAGCAGCACCCGGGACAGCTATAATTCACCCCTCCACTTT
NA,NA,TRBV5-4,TRBJ2-7,CASSSPSAHEQYF,TGTGCCAGCAGCTCCCCCTCCGCCCACGAGCAGTACTTC
NA,TRBD1,TRBV29-1,TRBJ2-7,CSVGQGAGEQYF,TGCAGCGTTGGTCAGGGGGCAGGCGAGCAGTACTTC
NA,NA,TRBV10-3,TRBJ2-1,CAISEILGRDSYNEQFF,TGTGCCATCAGTGAGATTCTCGGGCGAGATTCCTACAATGAGCAGTTCTTC
NA,TRBD1,TRBV19,TRBJ1-2,CASSPGQGSNYGYTF,TGTGCCAGTAGTCCGGGACAGGGGTCCAACTATGGCTACACCTTC
NA,NA,TRBV6-1,TRBJ1-6,CASSEHLDRLNSPLHF,TGTGCCAGCAGTGAACACCTGGACAGATTAAATTCACCCCTCCACTTT
NA,NA,TRBV2,TRBJ2-7,CASSEAYRSHYEQYF,TGTGCCAGCAGTGAAGCGTATCGGTCTCACTACGAGCAGTACTTC
NA,TRBD2,TRBV9,TRBJ2-5,CASSGAGGETQYF,TGTGCCAGCAGCGGGGCGGGAGGGGAGACCCAGTACTTC
NA,TRBD1,TRBV10-3,TRBJ1-2,CATRTGGGYGYTF,TGTGCCACTAGAACAGGGGGCGGTTATGGCTACACCTTC
NA,TRBD2,TRBV6-5,TRBJ2-1,CASKSGSSNEQFF,TGTGCCAGCAAAAGCGGGAGCTCCAATGAGCAGTTCTTC
once,TRBD1,TRBV7-9,TRBJ1-5,CASSQGVHQPQHF,TGTGCCAGCAGCCAGGGGGTTCATCAGCCCCAGCATTTT
NA,NA,TRBV5-1,TRBJ2-7,CASSLQGGYEQYF,TGCGCCAGCAGCTTGCAGGGTGGGTACGAGCAGTACTTC
NA,NA,TRBV5-6,TRBJ2-7,CASSLMGTKTAYEQYF,TGTGCCAGCAGCTTGATGGGGACCAAGACCGCCTACGAGCAGTACTTC
NA,NA,TRBV10-2,TRBJ1-4,CASRNTATNEKLFF,TGCGCCAGCCGGAACACCGCAACTAATGAAAAACTGTTTTTT
NA,TRBD2,TRBV4-1,TRBJ2-7,CASSQEGVGSGGTYEQYF,TGCGCCAGCAGCCAAGAGGGAGTTGGAAGCGGGGGAACCTACGAGCAGTACTTC
NA,NA,TRBV20-1,TRBJ2-7,CSASSEGRQYF,TGCAGTGCTAGTAGCGAGGGGAGGCAGTACTTC
NA,NA,TRBV30,TRBJ2-7,CAWALDYEQYF,TGTGCCTGGGCCCTTGACTACGAGCAGTACTTC
NA,NA,TRBV9,TRBJ2-5,CASSGVATETQYF,TGTGCCAGCAGCGGGGTCGCGACGGAGACCCAGTACTTC
NA,NA,TRBV18,TRBJ1-4,CASSPPGLGNEKLFF,TGTGCCAGCTCACCACCGGGACTAGGGAATGAAAAACTGTTTTTT
NA,TRBD2,TRBV11-3,TRBJ2-1,CASSSGSSGSYNEQFF,TGTGCCAGCAGCTCCGGATCTAGCGGGAGCTACAATGAGCAGTTCTTC
once,TRBD1,TRBV10-1,TRBJ1-1,CASSRQGRTEAFF,TGCGCCAGCAGTCGACAGGGTCGGACTGAAGCTTTCTTT
once,NA,TRBV4-1,TRBJ1-6,CASSQRQVTSSYNSPLHF,TGCGCCAGCAGCCAACGGCAGGTGACTTCCTCCTATAATTCACCCCTCCACTTT
NA,TRBD2,TRBV30,TRBJ2-2,CAWRAGASTGELFF,TGTGCCTGGAGAGCGGGGGCGAGCACCGGGGAGCTGTTTTTT
once,TRBD1,TRBV7-2,TRBJ2-7,CASSLGVLGTEREQYF,TGTGCCAGCAGCTTAGGGGTACTCGGGACAGAACGCGAGCAGTACTTC
NA,TRBD1,TRBV28,TRBJ1-1,CASSFPGGSLNTEAFF,TGTGCCAGCAGTTTTCCAGGGGGCTCCCTGAACACTGAAGCTTTCTTT
NA,TRBD2,TRBV10-1,TRBJ2-5,CASSTPGLGGAETQYF,TGCGCCAGCAGCACCCCGGGACTAGGGGGGGCAGAGACCCAGTACTTC
NA,TRBD2,TRBV30,TRBJ2-5,CAWSVGGGSSKETQYF,TGTGCCTGGAGTGTAGGCGGCGGGAGCTCCAAGGAGACCCAGTACTTC
NA,TRBD2,TRBV27,TRBJ2-7,CASSSSAGSDEQYF,TGTGCCAGCAGTTCTTCAGCGGGGTCCGACGAGCAGTACTTC
NA,NA,TRBV6-1,TRBJ1-2,CASSDSRVNYGYTF,TGTGCCAGCAGTGACAGTAGGGTTAACTATGGCTACACCTTC
NA,TRBD1,TRBV27,TRBJ1-5,CASSLIGQGNQPQHF,TGTGCCAGCAGTTTAATCGGACAGGGGAATCAGCCCCAGCATTTT
NA,TRBD1,TRBV7-6,TRBJ1-1,CASSLGSGGDGTEAFF,TGTGCCAGCAGCTTAGGGTCAGGGGGCGACGGTACTGAAGCTTTCTTT
NA,NA,TRBV19,TRBJ2-7,CASSISRTAGTYEQYF,TGTGCCAGTAGTATTTCACGGACGGCGGGGACCTACGAGCAGTACTTC
NA,NA,TRBV19,TRBJ1-1,CASSRLGAFDTEAFF,TGTGCCAGTAGTAGGCTGGGGGCGTTCGACACTGAAGCTTTCTTT
NA,TRBD1,TRBV5-4,TRBJ2-6,CASRLDRAGANVLTF,TGTGCCAGCAGGCTTGACAGGGCAGGGGCCAACGTCCTGACTTTC
NA,NA,TRBV27,TRBJ1-2,CASSPLHLDSNYGYTF,TGTGCCAGCAGTCCACTCCACCTGGACAGTAACTATGGCTACACCTTC
NA,NA,TRBV9,TRBJ2-3,CASSLGGATSWTDTQYF,TGTGCCAGCAGCCTCGGTGGTGCAACTAGCTGGACAGATACGCAGTATTTT
NA,NA,TRBV9,TRBJ2-5,CASSVGGTLQETQYF,TGTGCCAGCAGCGTAGGGGGGACGCTTCAAGAGACCCAGTACTTC
NA,NA,TRBV6-1,TRBJ1-3,CASTNRVSGNTIYF,TGTGCCAGCACTAACAGGGTTTCTGGAAACACCATATATTTT
NA,NA,TRBV19,TRBJ1-6,CASSIPDASPLHF,TGTGCCAGTAGTATCCCGGACGCATCACCCCTCCACTTT
NA,TRBD2,TRBV18,TRBJ2-3,CASSPPGLAGGDTQYF,TGTGCCAGCTCCCCTCCCGGACTAGCGGGAGGCGATACGCAGTATTTT
NA,NA,TRBV5-1,TRBJ2-7,CASSEPGTAGEQYF,TGCGCCAGCAGTGAACCCGGGACGGCGGGCGAGCAGTACTTC
NA,NA,TRBV14,TRBJ1-1,CASSQDVGRGRYTEAFF,TGTGCCAGCAGCCAAGATGTGGGCAGGGGTAGGTACACTGAAGCTTTCTTT
NA,NA,TRBV28,TRBJ1-1,CASSFRRNTEAFF,TGTGCCAGCAGTTTCCGGAGGAACACTGAAGCTTTCTTT
once,TRBD1,TRBV6-5,TRBJ1-1,CASSPGQGWHTEAFF,TGTGCCAGCAGCCCTGGACAGGGATGGCACACTGAAGCTTTCTTT
NA,TRBD1,TRBV4-1,TRBJ2-7,CASSQDLGRTGHSYEQYF,TGCGCCAGCAGCCAAGATCTAGGTAGGACAGGGCATTCCTACGAGCAGTACTTC